This TCR beta chain comes out of a study of Ad26.COV2.S vaccination and SARS-CoV-2 variants. Treatment indicated: about 20 received Ad26.COV2.S at low or high dose, single or two shots; about 5 received placebo; per-sample allocation not given. It was on day 63 after the first vaccine or placebo injection that samples were taken. In this sample, this clone turned up a few times. The antigen remains unidentified. V lost 5 bases and J lost 2, with 24 bases in between. Germline V gene data show CDR1 as MNHNY and CDR2 as SVGAGI (reference sequence). CDR3 length: 18 residues. Assay: immunoSEQ multiplex PCR; the TCRdb copy retains only in-frame clones and omits some. The profile shows 300,000 to 400,000 clones, 85% of them singletons. Study-wide results and limits: Total T cell responses, in the TCR breadth and depth analyses, may have been underestimated.

The V call is TRBV6-6, the J call TRBJ1-2; D is undetermined. This TCR came from a person aged 18-60 years who received the Ad26.COV2.S COVID-19 vaccine or a placebo. The sample consisted of peripheral blood, taken in a trial of Ad26.COV2.S vaccine versus placebo. CDR3 nucleotide sequence: TGTGCCAGCAGTCGCGGGTCTAGCTCTGATCTTTACAACTATGGCTACACCTTC. This translates into CASSRGSSSDLYNYGYTF.